The rows below give T cell receptor beta chains drawn from one sample of a study of graft-versus-host responses after intestinal transplantation. Their target antigens are unknown. Assay: immunoSEQ multiplex PCR; the TCRdb copy retains only in-frame clones and omits some. The top ten clones hold 6% to 9% of a sample with some 80,000 clones, 85% to 95% of them seen once. The sequenced sample was unstimulated CD8+ T cells sorted from spleen or lymph node cells, obtained before transplant. These TCRs come from a human donor who was the organ donor for an intestinal transplant. Both conserved end residues are part of each CDR3. D genes are given only for firm matches. Only part of the rows carry a size: once, few, many, or a class if the clone is expanded.

CDR3 protein | CDR3 DNA | J gene | D gene | CDR3 length | V gene | clone size
CASSTSISGANVLTF | TGTGCCAGTAGTACCAGTATCTCTGGGGCCAACGTCCTGACTTTC | TRBJ2-6 | - | 15 | TRBV19 | -
CASSSGQGANEKLFF | TGTGCCAGTAGTTCAGGACAGGGCGCTAATGAAAAACTGTTTTTT | TRBJ1-4 | TRBD1 | 15 | TRBV19 | -
CASSFDRGLTYEQYF | TGTGCCAGCAGTTTCGACAGGGGCCTCACCTACGAGCAGTACTTC | TRBJ2-7 | TRBD1 | 15 | TRBV28 | -
CASSLDRDEAFF | TGCGCCAGCAGCCTTGACAGAGATGAAGCTTTCTTT | TRBJ1-1 | - | 12 | TRBV5-1 | -
CATSSMGGTDPYEQYF | TGTGCCACCAGCAGTATGGGCGGGACAGATCCCTACGAGCAGTACTTC | TRBJ2-7 | - | 16 | TRBV15 | -
CASSFGLGEKLFF | TGTGCCAGCAGTTTTGGGTTAGGGGAAAAACTGTTTTTT | TRBJ1-4 | - | 13 | TRBV27 | -
CASSSEGRFAEAFF | TGTGCCAGCAGTTCTGAAGGACGCTTCGCTGAAGCTTTCTTT | TRBJ1-1 | - | 14 | TRBV6-5 | few
CASSPGSRKETQYF | TGTGCCAGCAGCCCGGGATCAAGGAAAGAGACCCAGTACTTC | TRBJ2-5 | - | 14 | TRBV6-6 | -
CASSETPNSEDNEQFF | TGTGCCAGCAGTGAAACCCCGAATTCCGAGGACAATGAGCAGTTCTTC | TRBJ2-1 | - | 16 | TRBV2 | -
CASSSGTSGTYEQYF | TGTGCCAGCAGCTCCGGGACTAGCGGAACCTACGAGCAGTACTTC | TRBJ2-7 | TRBD2 | 15 | TRBV27 | -
CASSGLGQGAYNEQFF | TGTGCCAGCAGCGGTCTCGGACAGGGGGCCTACAATGAGCAGTTCTTC | TRBJ2-1 | TRBD1 | 16 | TRBV9 | -
CASSQDRLENTEAFF | TGCGCCAGCAGCCAAGATCGTCTAGAGAACACTGAAGCTTTCTTT | TRBJ1-1 | - | 15 | TRBV4-1 | -
CASSLFLGRTDTQYF | TGTGCCAGCAGTTTATTTTTAGGGAGGACAGATACGCAGTATTTT | TRBJ2-3 | - | 15 | TRBV28 | once
CASSGTGDSGANVLTF | TGTGCCAGCTCCGGGACAGGGGACTCTGGGGCCAACGTCCTGACTTTC | TRBJ2-6 | TRBD1 | 16 | TRBV7-6 | -
CASARLAGGYNEQFF | TGTGCCAGCGCCAGACTAGCGGGAGGGTACAATGAGCAGTTCTTC | TRBJ2-1 | TRBD2 | 15 | TRBV7-2 | -
CASSHDWEGETQYF | TGTGCCAGCAGCCATGACTGGGAGGGAGAGACCCAGTACTTC | TRBJ2-5 | TRBD2 | 14 | TRBV5-5 | -
CARSADPGQGWSDTQYF | TGTGCCAGAAGTGCTGATCCTGGACAGGGATGGTCGGATACGCAGTATTTT | TRBJ2-3 | TRBD1 | 17 | TRBV5-3 | -
CASSALANSYEQYF | TGTGCCAGCAGCGCGCTAGCGAACTCCTACGAGCAGTACTTC | TRBJ2-7 | - | 14 | TRBV5-6 | -
CASSQETGSSYEQYF | TGCGCCAGCAGCCAAGAGACTGGAAGCTCCTACGAGCAGTACTTC | TRBJ2-7 | - | 15 | TRBV4-1 | -
CASSSSRGYSNQPQHF | TGTGCCAGCAGTTCCAGCCGGGGCTATAGCAATCAGCCCCAGCATTTT | TRBJ1-5 | - | 16 | TRBV27 | -